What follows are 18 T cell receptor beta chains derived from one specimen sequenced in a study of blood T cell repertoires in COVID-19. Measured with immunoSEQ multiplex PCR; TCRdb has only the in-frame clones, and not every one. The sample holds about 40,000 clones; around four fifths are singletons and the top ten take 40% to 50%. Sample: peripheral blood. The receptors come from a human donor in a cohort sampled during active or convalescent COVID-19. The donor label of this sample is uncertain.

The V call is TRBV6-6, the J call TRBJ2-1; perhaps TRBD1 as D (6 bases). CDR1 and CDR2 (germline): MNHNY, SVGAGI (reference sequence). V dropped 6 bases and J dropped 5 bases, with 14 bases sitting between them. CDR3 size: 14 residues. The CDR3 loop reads CASRLDRYNNEQFF. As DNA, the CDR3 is TGTGCCAGCAGACTCGACAGGTATAACAATGAGCAGTTCTTC.

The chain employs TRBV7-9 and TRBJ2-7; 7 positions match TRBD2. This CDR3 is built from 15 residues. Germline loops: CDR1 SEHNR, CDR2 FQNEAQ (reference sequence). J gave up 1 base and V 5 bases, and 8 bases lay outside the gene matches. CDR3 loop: CASSPLGGSSYEQYF. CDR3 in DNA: TGTGCCAGCAGCCCGCTCGGGGGGTCATCCTACGAGCAGTACTTC.

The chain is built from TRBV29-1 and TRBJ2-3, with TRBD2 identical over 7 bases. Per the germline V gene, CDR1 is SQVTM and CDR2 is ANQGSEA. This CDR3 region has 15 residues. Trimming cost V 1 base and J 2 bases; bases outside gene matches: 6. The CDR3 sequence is CSVEGSGQSTDTQYF. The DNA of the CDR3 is TGCAGCGTTGAAGGTAGCGGGCAATCCACAGATACGCAGTATTTT.

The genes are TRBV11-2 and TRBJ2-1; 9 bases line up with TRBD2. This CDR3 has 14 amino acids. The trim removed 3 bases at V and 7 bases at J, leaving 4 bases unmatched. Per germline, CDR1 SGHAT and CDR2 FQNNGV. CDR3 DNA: TGTGCCAGCAGCTTGGCTAGCGGGAATAATGAGCAGTTCTTC. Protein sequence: CASSLASGNNEQFF.

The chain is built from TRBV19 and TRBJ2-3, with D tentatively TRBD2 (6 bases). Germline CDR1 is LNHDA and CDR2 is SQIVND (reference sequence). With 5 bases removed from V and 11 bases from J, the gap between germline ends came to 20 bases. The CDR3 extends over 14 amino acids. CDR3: CASSWGTGSEKQYF. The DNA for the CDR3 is TGTGCCAGTAGTTGGGGAACCGGGAGCGAGAAGCAGTATTTT.

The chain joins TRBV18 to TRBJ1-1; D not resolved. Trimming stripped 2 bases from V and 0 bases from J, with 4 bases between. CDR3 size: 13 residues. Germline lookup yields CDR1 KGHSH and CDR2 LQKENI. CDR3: CASSPGLNTEAFF. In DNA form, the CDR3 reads TGTGCCAGCTCACCAGGCTTGAACACTGAAGCTTTCTTT.

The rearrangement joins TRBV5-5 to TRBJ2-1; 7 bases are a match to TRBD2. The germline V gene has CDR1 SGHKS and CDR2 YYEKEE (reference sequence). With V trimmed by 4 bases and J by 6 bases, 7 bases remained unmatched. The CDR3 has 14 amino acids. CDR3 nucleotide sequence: TGTGCCAGCAGCGGAACTAGCGCTAGCAATGAGCAGTTCTTC. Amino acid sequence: CASSGTSASNEQFF.

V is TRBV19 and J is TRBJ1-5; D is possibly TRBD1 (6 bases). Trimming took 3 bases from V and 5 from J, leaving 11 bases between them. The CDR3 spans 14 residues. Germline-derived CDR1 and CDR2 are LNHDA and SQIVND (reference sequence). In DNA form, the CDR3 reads TGTGCCAGTAGTATGGGGGGGCGTGATCAGCCCCAGCATTTT. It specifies CASSMGGRDQPQHF.

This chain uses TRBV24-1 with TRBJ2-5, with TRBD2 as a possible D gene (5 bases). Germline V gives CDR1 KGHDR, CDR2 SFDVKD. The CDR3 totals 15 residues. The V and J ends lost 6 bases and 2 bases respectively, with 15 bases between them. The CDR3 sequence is CATSSSGKPQETQYF. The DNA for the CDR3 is TGTGCCACCAGTTCCTCGGGGAAACCACAAGAGACCCAGTACTTC.

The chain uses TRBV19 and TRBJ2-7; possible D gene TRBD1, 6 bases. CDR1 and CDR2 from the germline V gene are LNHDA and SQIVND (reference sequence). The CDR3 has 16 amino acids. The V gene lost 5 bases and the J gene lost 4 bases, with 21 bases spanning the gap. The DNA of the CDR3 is TGTGCCAGTAGTTCCTTTCCGGGACAACCAAATTACGAGCAGTACTTC. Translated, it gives CASSSFPGQPNYEQYF.

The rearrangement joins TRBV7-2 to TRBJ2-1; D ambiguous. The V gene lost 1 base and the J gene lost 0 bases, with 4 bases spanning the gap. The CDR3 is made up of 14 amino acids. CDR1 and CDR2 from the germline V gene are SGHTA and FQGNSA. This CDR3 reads CASSLDRSYNEQFF. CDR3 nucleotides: TGTGCCAGCAGCTTAGATCGCTCCTACAATGAGCAGTTCTTC.

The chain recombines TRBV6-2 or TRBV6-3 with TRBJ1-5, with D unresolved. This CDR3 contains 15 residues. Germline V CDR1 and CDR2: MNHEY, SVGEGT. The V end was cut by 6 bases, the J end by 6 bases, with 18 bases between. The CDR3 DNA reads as TGTGCCAGCAGCGATTTAACCAAGACGGGTCAGCCCCAGCATTTT. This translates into CASSDLTKTGQPQHF.

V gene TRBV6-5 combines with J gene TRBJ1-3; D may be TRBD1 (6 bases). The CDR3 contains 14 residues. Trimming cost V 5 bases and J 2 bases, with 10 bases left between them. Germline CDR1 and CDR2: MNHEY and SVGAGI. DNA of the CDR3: TGTGCCAGCAGTCTTGGACAGCCTGGAAACACCATATATTTT. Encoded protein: CASSLGQPGNTIYF.

CDR3 region: CASSQDLSGRAVDEQFF. The CDR3 nucleotides are TGTGCCAGCAGCCAAGATCTTAGCGGGAGGGCGGTGGATGAGCAGTTCTTC. The J gene is TRBJ2-1, the V gene TRBV3-1 (or the pseudogene TRBV3-2); TRBD2 aligns across 11 bases. The V segment lost 0 bases and the J segment 8 bases; nucleotides outside the gene matches: 9. The CDR3 is 17 amino acids. Germline lookup yields CDR1 LGHDT and CDR2 YNNKEL (reference sequence).

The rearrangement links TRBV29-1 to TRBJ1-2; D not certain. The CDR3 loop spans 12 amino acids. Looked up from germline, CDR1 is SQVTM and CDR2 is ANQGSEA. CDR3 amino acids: CTVGSGNYGYTF. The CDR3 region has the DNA TGCACCGTGGGGTCGGGGAACTATGGCTACACCTTC.

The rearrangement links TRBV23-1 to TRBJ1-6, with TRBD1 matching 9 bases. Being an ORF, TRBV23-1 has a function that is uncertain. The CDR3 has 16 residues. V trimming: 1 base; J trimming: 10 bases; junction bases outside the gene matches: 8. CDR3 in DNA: TGCGCCAGCAGTCAATGGGGTGGGACAGGGATATCACCCCTCCACTTT. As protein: CASSQWGGTGISPLHF.

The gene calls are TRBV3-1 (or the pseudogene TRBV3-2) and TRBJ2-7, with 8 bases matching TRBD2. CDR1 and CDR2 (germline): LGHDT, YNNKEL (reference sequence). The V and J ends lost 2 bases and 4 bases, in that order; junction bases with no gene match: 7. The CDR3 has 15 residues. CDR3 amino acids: CASSQSGREGYEQYF. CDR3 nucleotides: TGTGCCAGCAGCCAATCCGGTCGGGAGGGGTACGAGCAGTACTTC.

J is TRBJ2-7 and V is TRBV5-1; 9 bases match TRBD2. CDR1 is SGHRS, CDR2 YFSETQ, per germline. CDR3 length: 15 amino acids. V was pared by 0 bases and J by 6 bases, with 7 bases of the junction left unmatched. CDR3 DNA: TGCGCCAGCAGCTTGGTCGGCGGGAGGGCCCGCGAGCAGTACTTC. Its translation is CASSLVGGRAREQYF.